These 23 T cell receptor beta chains came from one sample sequenced in a study of T cells in Graves' hyperthyroidism and ophthalmopathy. Amplified TCR beta CDR3 regions came from RNA transcripts. A set of HTBI primers served as the primers for a first-round RT-PCR of the TCR CDR3. One entry per CDR3 protein results from TCRdb running MiXCR on the multiplex PCR reads. The sample contains about 520,000 distinct CDR3 sequences, roughly a quarter of which appear only once. Sequencing input: blood. The source is a woman aged 25 to 39 with Graves' ophthalmopathy.

The rearrangement joins TRBV30 to TRBJ2-2; 8 nucleotides align to TRBD1. With 7 bases clipped from V and 5 bases from J, the junction kept 6 bases outside the gene matches. CDR1 is GTSNPN and CDR2 is SVGIG in the germline V gene (reference sequence). The CDR3 runs 13 residues. CDR3 DNA sequence: TGTGCCTATACGGGACAGGCGACCGGGGAGCTGTTTTTT. The encoded protein is CAYTGQATGELFF. The entire variable domain, with the rest obtained from reference TRBV30 and TRBJ2-2, is as follows: SQTIHQWPATLVQPVGSPLSLECTVEGTSNPNLYWYRQAAGRGLQLLFYSVGIGQISSEVPQNLSASRPQDRQFILSSKKLLLSDSGFYLCAYTGQATGELFFGEGSRLTVL.

The V gene is TRBV20-1, the J gene TRBJ2-7, with D unclear. V was cut by 8 bases and J by 3 bases, with 17 bases left in between. CDR3 length: 13 residues. The V gene's germline CDR1 is DFQATT and CDR2 SNEGSKA (reference sequence). CDR3 bases: TGCAGTACCTACTTGATAGATCGCTACGAGCAGTACTTC. Amino acid sequence: CSTYLIDRYEQYF.

In regard to this clonotype: In this CDR3 the conserved last residue, phenylalanine or tryptophan, is missing, so a read error is likely. The chain carries TRBV10-2 and TRBJ2-7; 10 bases are shared with TRBD2. Germline CDR1 and CDR2: WSHSY and SAAADI. Trimming removed 5 bases from V and 7 bases from J; junction bases left unmatched: 11. The CDR3 runs to 15 residues. The CDR3 region is CASSPGLAGVTEQYY. The CDR3 nucleotides read TGCGCCAGCAGTCCCGGTCTAGCGGGGGTTACAGAGCAGTACTAC.

The chain recombines TRBV28 with TRBJ1-1; D is perhaps TRBD1 (6 bases). Germline V lookup: CDR1 MDHEN, CDR2 SYDVKM. This CDR3 comprises 14 residues. Trimming stripped 6 bases from V and 6 bases from J, with 17 bases between. The CDR3 region is CASRPQRTVAEAFF. The CDR3 region has the DNA TGTGCCAGCAGGCCCCAGAGGACAGTCGCTGAAGCTTTCTTT.

This clonotype was found many times. The rearrangement joins TRBV2 to TRBJ2-7; 7 bases agree with TRBD1. The CDR3 extends over 13 amino acids. Germline lookup yields CDR1 SNHLY and CDR2 FYNNEI. The ends lost 9 bases at V and 1 base at J; junction bases unmatched: 6. CDR3 in amino acids: CARNRGGSYEQYF. CDR3 bases: TGTGCCAGAAACAGGGGTGGGTCCTACGAGCAGTACTTC.

This clonotype was counted ten times or more. The CDR3 protein is CASSITVLAYSNQPQHF. The CDR3, as DNA: TGTGCCAGTAGTATCACGGTCCTTGCCTATAGCAATCAGCCCCAGCATTTT. This chain links TRBV19 with TRBJ1-5; D uncertain. With 3 bases removed from V and 0 bases from J, the gap between germline ends came to 15 bases. The CDR3 has 17 residues. Per the germline V gene, CDR1 is LNHDA and CDR2 is SQIVND (reference sequence).

In this sample, this clonotype turned up many times. The J gene is TRBJ2-5, the V gene TRBV20-1, with D possibly being TRBD2 (7 bases). The CDR3 contains 14 residues. Germline values: CDR1 DFQATT, CDR2 SNEGSKA (reference sequence). Between the trimmed V and J ends, which lost 4 bases and 5 bases, there was a span of 17 bases. The CDR3 coding sequence is TGCAGTGCTACGCGGGGGCCCGAGAGGGAGACCCAGTACTTC. Its translation: CSATRGPERETQYF.

The CDR3 spells CASSSTGSDQYF. For the CDR3, the DNA is TGCGCCAGCAGCTCGACGGGGTCAGATCAGTACTTC. The chain employs TRBV5-1 and TRBJ2-7, with D maybe TRBD2 (5 bases). The CDR3 contains 12 residues. V shed 3 bases and J shed 10 bases, with 14 bases lying between them. CDR1 is SGHRS, CDR2 YFSETQ, per germline.

This clonotype appeared many times. J is TRBJ2-7 and V is TRBV27, with 9 bases aligning to TRBD1. This CDR3 contains 13 residues. Germline CDR1 MNHEY, CDR2 SMNVEV (reference sequence). Trimming at V came to 3 bases and at J to 6 bases, leaving 3 bases not matched to a gene. The CDR3 loop reads CASSFGDRVEQYF. DNA for the CDR3: TGTGCCAGCAGTTTCGGGGACAGGGTCGAGCAGTACTTC.

This clonotype was observed many times. The chain is built from TRBV27 and TRBJ1-5; perhaps TRBD1 as D (6 bases). CDR3 length: 16 residues. V gave up 10 bases and J gave up 0 bases, with 19 bases separating them. Germline V CDR1 and CDR2: MNHEY, SMNVEV (reference sequence). This CDR3 is CANVQGVRHSNQPQHF. The CDR3 nucleotides are TGTGCCAACGTACAGGGAGTCAGGCATAGCAATCAGCCCCAGCATTTT.

The chain joins TRBV7-3 to TRBJ2-2; D is uncertain. Germline V gene sequence: CDR1 SGHTA, CDR2 FQGTGA. The CDR3 runs 13 residues. V was pared by 5 bases and J by 8 bases, with 12 bases between. The CDR3 DNA sequence: TGTGCCAGCAGCCTTTTCGAGGCGGGGGAGCTGTTTTTT. Amino acid sequence: CASSLFEAGELFF.

The chain combines TRBV11-2 with TRBJ2-7; 8 positions agree with TRBD2. This CDR3 region has 16 residues. The V and J ends lost 2 bases and 1 base, in that order; junction bases with no gene match: 7. In germline, CDR1 is SGHAT, CDR2 FQNNGV. This chain's CDR3 is CASSLLGGAKSYEQYF. The CDR3 DNA is TGTGCCAGCAGCTTACTCGGGGGGGCTAAATCCTACGAGCAGTACTTC.

This clonotype was detected a few times. The chain joins TRBV28 to TRBJ1-1; D gene unclear. Per the germline V gene, CDR1 is MDHEN and CDR2 is SYDVKM. With 6 bases removed from V and 4 bases from J, the gap between germline ends came to 15 bases. The CDR3 is 14 residues long. CDR3 DNA sequence: TGTGCCAGCAGCCTTATCGAGGTCGGCACTGAAGCTTTCTTT. This gives the protein CASSLIEVGTEAFF.

This clonotype was detected many times. The chain couples TRBV19 to TRBJ1-2; D call uncertain. Germline V lookup: CDR1 LNHDA, CDR2 SQIVND (reference sequence). The CDR3 is 14 residues long. V was cut by 5 bases and J by 3 bases, with 13 bases left in between. The CDR3 DNA follows: TGTGCCAGTAGTCCGACGGGGTCAGACTATGGCTACACCTTC. It codes for CASSPTGSDYGYTF.

The rearrangement uses TRBV20-1 and TRBJ1-2; 8 nucleotides align to TRBD1. Losses at the gene ends were 5 bases for V and 2 bases for J; bases not matched to a gene: 7. CDR3 length: 14 residues. The germline gives CDR1 DFQATT, CDR2 SNEGSKA (reference sequence). CDR3 sequence reads: CSAPRQGFNYGYTF. CDR3 DNA sequence: TGCAGTGCTCCACGACAGGGGTTCAACTATGGCTACACCTTC.

This clonotype has ten or more counts. The V call is TRBV6-1, the J call TRBJ2-7, with 10 bases identical to TRBD1. V gave up 4 bases and J gave up 4 bases; unmatched junction bases: 4. This CDR3 spans 14 amino acids. Per the germline V gene, CDR1 is MNHNS and CDR2 is SASEGT. This CDR3 is CASSGDRGVYEQYF. For the CDR3, the DNA is TGTGCCAGCAGTGGGGACAGGGGAGTTTACGAGCAGTACTTC.

The V call is TRBV28, the J call TRBJ2-2; D possibly corresponds to TRBD1 (6 bases). The germline CDR1 and CDR2 sequences are MDHEN and SYDVKM. The CDR3 runs to 17 residues. Trimming cost V 6 bases and J 5 bases, with 22 bases left between them. CDR3 in amino acids: CASRQGPGWGMTGELFF. CDR3 sequence (DNA): TGTGCCAGCAGACAGGGTCCTGGCTGGGGCATGACCGGGGAGCTGTTTTTT.

This clonotype was counted at least ten times. As DNA, the CDR3 is TGTGCCAGCAGTCCCCCGGACAGCTACGAGCAGTACTTC. This encodes CASSPPDSYEQYF. This chain joins TRBV6-1 and TRBJ2-7; D perhaps matches TRBD1 (6 bases). Germline CDR1 is MNHNS and CDR2 is SASEGT. This CDR3 contains 13 residues. The ends were cut back, 5 bases at V and 3 bases at J, with 11 bases in the middle.

This clonotype appeared a few times. This chain joins TRBV11-1 and TRBJ1-2; 12 bases align to TRBD1. J gave up 5 bases and V 4 bases, and 17 bases lay outside the gene matches. CDR1 is SGHAT, CDR2 FQDESV, per germline (reference sequence). The CDR3 runs 19 residues. CDR3 loop: CASSSRDRGLSVDFYGYTF. In nucleotides, the CDR3 is TGTGCCAGCAGCTCCCGGGACAGGGGGCTCTCAGTCGATTTTTATGGCTACACCTTC.

The sample holds many counts of this clonotype. The CDR3 spells CASSQQGLNTEAFF. CDR3 in DNA: TGCGCCAGCAGCCAACAGGGTTTGAACACTGAAGCTTTCTTT. V is TRBV4-1 and J is TRBJ1-1, with D maybe TRBD1 (5 bases). The V end was cut by 2 bases, the J end by 0 bases, with 7 bases between. The CDR3 loop spans 14 amino acids. Germline-derived CDR1 and CDR2 are MGHRA and YSYEKL.

The CDR3 DNA sequence: TGTGCCAGCCTTGGCGGGGTCGACACCGGGGAGCTGTTTTTT. Translated: CASLGGVDTGELFF. The genes are TRBV12-3 or TRBV12-4 and TRBJ2-2; possibly TRBD2 for D (6 bases). The CDR3 extends over 14 amino acids. Trimming pared 8 bases from V and 3 bases from J, leaving 13 bases between.

This chain links TRBV6-1 with TRBJ1-5, with a tentative D call TRBD1 (5 bases). Per the germline V gene, CDR1 is MNHNS and CDR2 is SASEGT. The CDR3 length is 14 residues. Trimming stripped 7 bases from V and 5 bases from J, with 15 bases between. This chain's CDR3 is CASKGTPSHQPQHF. In nucleotides, the CDR3 is TGTGCCAGCAAGGGGACCCCGTCGCATCAGCCCCAGCATTTT.

The chain employs TRBV30 and TRBJ1-5; D gene unclear. Trimming removed 3 bases at V and 6 bases at J, with 12 bases between. CDR3 length equals 13 residues. Germline V gene data show CDR1 as GTSNPN and CDR2 as SVGIG (reference sequence). The CDR3 is CAWRGSDGQPQHF. The CDR3, as DNA: TGTGCCTGGAGGGGGTCTGACGGTCAGCCCCAGCATTTT.